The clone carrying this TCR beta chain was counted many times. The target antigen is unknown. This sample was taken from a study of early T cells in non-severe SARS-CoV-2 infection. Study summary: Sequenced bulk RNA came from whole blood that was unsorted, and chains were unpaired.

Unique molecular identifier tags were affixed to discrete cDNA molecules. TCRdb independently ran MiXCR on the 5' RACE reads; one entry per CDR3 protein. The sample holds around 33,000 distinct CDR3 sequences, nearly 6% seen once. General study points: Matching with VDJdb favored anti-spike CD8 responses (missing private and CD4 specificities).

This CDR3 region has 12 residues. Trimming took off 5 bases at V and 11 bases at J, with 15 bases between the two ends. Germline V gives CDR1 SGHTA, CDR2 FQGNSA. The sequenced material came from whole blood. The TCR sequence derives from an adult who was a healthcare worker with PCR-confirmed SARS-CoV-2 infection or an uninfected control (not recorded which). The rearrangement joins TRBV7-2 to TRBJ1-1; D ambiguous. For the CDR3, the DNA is TGTGCCAGCAGCCCCCACGCGGGGTTGGCTTTCTTT. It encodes CASSPHAGLAFF.